The clone carrying this T cell receptor beta chain appeared a single time. This record belongs to a study of T cell responses to AZD1222 COVID-19 vaccine. V dropped 3 bases and J dropped 4 bases, with 6 bases sitting between them. This CDR3 comprises 12 residues. The V gene's germline CDR1 is GTSNPN and CDR2 SVGIG (reference sequence). Produced via immunoSEQ multiplex PCR; TCRdb's table is partial and in-frame only. This table has roughly 96,000 clones, almost 90% appearing once. The chain links TRBV30 to TRBJ1-4; no firm D call. The clonotype was recovered from an adult in good health. The specimen was peripheral blood, collected on day 0 of AZD1222 vaccination. CDR3 loop: CAWRRLNEKLFF. The CDR3 nucleotides read TGTGCCTGGAGACGGCTTAATGAAAAACTGTTTTTT. Full variable domain (outside the CDR3, taken from reference TRBV30 and TRBJ1-4): SQTIHQWPATLVQPVGSPLSLECTVEGTSNPNLYWYRQAAGRGLQLLFYSVGIGQISSEVPQNLSASRPQDRQFILSSKKLLLSDSGFYLCAWRRLNEKLFFGSGTQLSVL.